This T cell receptor (beta chain) was observed in a study of tumor-infiltrating lymphocytes in localized non-small cell lung cancer. V lost 1 base to trimming and J lost 7 bases; unmatched junction nucleotides: 16. The CDR3 runs 19 residues. The germline gives CDR1 SGHTA, CDR2 FQGTGA. Repertoires were generated with immunoSEQ multiplex PCR, while TCRdb's copy carries only in-frame clones and drops some. The sample lists around 9,800 clones; 60% to 80% were seen once. Of note for this clone: What it binds is not known.

Study findings and constraints: Only some patients had TCR sequencing, depending on available tissue.

The sequence was collected from a human donor with non-small cell lung cancer. Sequences were obtained from lung tumor tissue. The chain recombines TRBV7-3 with TRBJ2-1; 10 bases agree with TRBD2. The CDR3 protein is CASSLRAMGLAGVGNEQFF. The DNA for the CDR3 is TGTGCCAGCAGCTTAAGGGCCATGGGCCTAGCGGGAGTGGGGAATGAGCAGTTCTTC.